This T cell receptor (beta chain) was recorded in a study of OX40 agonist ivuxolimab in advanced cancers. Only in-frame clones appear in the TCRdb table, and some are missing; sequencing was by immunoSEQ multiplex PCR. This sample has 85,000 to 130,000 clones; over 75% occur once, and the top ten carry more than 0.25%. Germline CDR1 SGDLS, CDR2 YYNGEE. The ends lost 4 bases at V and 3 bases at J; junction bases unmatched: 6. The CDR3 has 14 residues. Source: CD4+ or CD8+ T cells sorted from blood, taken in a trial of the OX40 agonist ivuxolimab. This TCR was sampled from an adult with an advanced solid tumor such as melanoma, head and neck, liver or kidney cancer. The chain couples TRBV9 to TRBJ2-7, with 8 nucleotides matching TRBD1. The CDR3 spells CASSPGQGGYEQYF. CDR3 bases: TGTGCCAGCAGCCCCGGACAGGGAGGCTACGAGCAGTACTTC.